This TCR beta chain was sequenced during a study of cytomegalovirus exposure and HLA in healthy donors. General study points: A later analysis showed that HLA-associated TCR beta chains had undergone more clonal expansion than equally common others. Presence/absence analyses took donor sequencing depth as roughly uniform.

With 60 Vbeta and 13 Jbeta primers, the PCR was carried out. As handled by the study authors: Per a later analysis, the number of unique TCR beta chains was around 80 million, of which about 11 million were shared. The assay was immunoSEQ multiplex PCR, and TCRdb's table has in-frame clones only and misses some. The DNA was the basis for D and trimming; V, J and clone size are from that table. The sample has some 120,000 clones, 55% to 75% seen once. Healthy bone marrow donors made up the donor group. Regarding this clone: Its antigen is unknown.

The sequence derives from a man aged 25-40 years in good health and CMV-seropositive. The specimen was PBMCs.

Written as DNA, the CDR3 is TGTGCCAGTAGTATCATCAGGGGGCTCAATCAGCCCCAGCATTTT. Translating it yields CASSIIRGLNQPQHF. This sequence joins TRBV19 and TRBJ1-5; TRBD1 aligns across 8 bases. The CDR3 has 15 amino acids. V trimming: 3 bases; J trimming: 3 bases; junction bases outside the gene matches: 4. Germline V gene lookup returns CDR1 LNHDA and CDR2 SQIVND (reference sequence).